This T cell receptor beta chain stems from a study of T cell responses to AZD1222 COVID-19 vaccine. Sequenced by immunoSEQ multiplex PCR; TCRdb stores in-frame clones only, minus some. The sample comprises some 190,000 clones, 80% to 90% of which are singletons, and approximately 8% rests with the top ten. This clone was counted a single time. CDR1 is LGHNA and CDR2 is YNFKEQ in the germline V gene. Trimming took 0 bases from V and 2 from J; bases not matched to a gene: 2. CDR3 size: 17 residues. The chain carries TRBV4-2 and TRBJ2-2; TRBD2 matches 11 bases. The sequenced sample was peripheral blood, obtained on day 0 of AZD1222 vaccination. This receptor was identified in an adult in good health. The CDR3 DNA is TGTGCCAGCAGCCAAGAGCTAGCGGGGGGAAACACCGGGGAGCTGTTTTTT. Amino acids: CASSQELAGGNTGELFF.